The 28 T cell receptor beta chains reported below all come from one sample, sequenced in a study of cytomegalovirus exposure and HLA in healthy donors (dated by TCRdb to about 2017). Receptor amplification or capture employed the immunoSEQ multiplex PCR assay. For the multiplex PCR, a mixture combining 60 forward primers for TCR Vbeta segments and 13 reverse primers for TCR Jbeta segments was used. Sourced from immuneACCESS, this table was stored by TCRdb with only in-frame sequences that have V and J called. A share of the clones is absent; for the studies checked, an unresolved V gene accounts for under half, and the remainder has no known explanation. This sample's table has entries for around 110,000 clones. 3% to 4.5% of the sample rests with the top ten. The sequencing sample was made of PBMCs. The receptors derive from a young man in good health and CMV-seronegative.

The rearrangement links TRBV28 to TRBJ2-1; a weak D match, TRBD1 (6 bases). The germline V gene has CDR1 MDHEN and CDR2 SYDVKM. V was cut by 4 bases and J by 6 bases, with 10 bases left in between. The CDR3 has 13 amino acids. This CDR3 reads CASSSGQLNEQFF. CDR3 sequence (DNA): TGTGCCAGCAGTTCTGGACAGCTCAATGAGCAGTTCTTC.

V usage is TRBV28 and J usage is TRBJ1-3; 9 bases are a match to TRBD1. The V and J ends lost 2 bases and 3 bases, in that order; junction bases with no gene match: 5. The germline V gene has CDR1 MDHEN and CDR2 SYDVKM. There are 16 residues in the CDR3. In nucleotides, the CDR3 is TGTGCCAGCAGTTTAACCGGGACAGGGAGTGGAAACACCATATATTTT. It is translated as CASSLTGTGSGNTIYF.

V is TRBV7-9 and J is TRBJ2-3, with TRBD2 matching over 7 bases. This CDR3 has 16 amino acids. Germline trimming cut 9 bases from V and 2 bases from J; bases unmatched to any gene: 14. The germline V gene encodes CDR1 SEHNR and CDR2 FQNEAQ (reference sequence). The CDR3 sequence is CASRAWRGSLTDTQYF. As DNA, the CDR3 is TGTGCCAGTAGGGCCTGGCGGGGGTCCCTCACAGATACGCAGTATTTT.

The chain joins TRBV9 to TRBJ1-1, with TRBD1 matching over 7 bases. CDR3 size: 17 residues. CDR1 and CDR2 (germline): SGDLS, YYNGEE. V dropped 2 bases and J dropped 0; count of bases not matched to a gene: 10. CDR3 in DNA: TGTGCCAGCAGCGTGGGGGCAGGGGGAAGCATGAACACTGAAGCTTTCTTT. Encoded protein: CASSVGAGGSMNTEAFF.

The chain uses TRBV4-1 and TRBJ1-2, with a possible D match to TRBD1 (6 bases). In germline, CDR1 is MGHRA, CDR2 YSYEKL. CDR3 length: 16 amino acids. With 4 bases removed from V and 0 bases from J, the gap between germline ends came to 15 bases. CDR3 nucleotide sequence: TGCGCCAGCAGCCCCCTACAGGGAGTCCCTAACTATGGCTACACCTTC. It translates to CASSPLQGVPNYGYTF.

The rearrangement joins TRBV19 to TRBJ1-1; D is possibly TRBD1 (5 bases). The CDR3 runs to 14 residues. CDR1 is LNHDA, CDR2 SQIVND, per germline (reference sequence). With 5 bases removed from V and 3 bases from J, the gap between germline ends came to 13 bases. CDR3 amino acids: CASSATGGDTEAFF. The CDR3 DNA sequence: TGTGCCAGTAGTGCCACAGGCGGGGACACTGAAGCTTTCTTT. Full variable domain (remainder filled in from reference TRBV19 and TRBJ1-1): DGGITQSPKYLFRKEGQNVTLSCEQNLNHDAMYWYRQDPGQGLRLIYYSQIVNDFQKGDIAEGYSVSREKKESFPLTVTSAQKNPTAFYLCASSATGGDTEAFFGQGTRLTVV.

The rearrangement joins TRBV6-5 to TRBJ1-2; no clear D gene. This CDR3 has 13 amino acids. The germline CDR1 and CDR2 sequences are MNHEY and SVGAGI. Between the trimmed V and J ends, which lost 4 bases and 8 bases, there was a span of 14 bases. The CDR3: CASSFNEETGYTF. CDR3 sequence (DNA): TGTGCCAGCAGTTTCAACGAGGAAACCGGCTACACCTTC.

CDR3 nucleotides: TGTGCCTGGGGGTCCGCAGGGGTTTTGGCTTTCTTT. This codes for CAWGSAGVLAFF. The chain recombines TRBV30 with TRBJ1-1; a possible D gene is TRBD1 (6 bases). Germline V lookup: CDR1 GTSNPN, CDR2 SVGIG (reference sequence). V lost 5 bases, J lost 11 bases, and 18 bases lay in between. The CDR3 contains 12 residues.

V and J are TRBV9 and TRBJ1-2; tentatively, D is TRBD1 (5 bases). Deletions cut 7 bases from V and 1 base from J, with 11 bases between. The CDR3 consists of 13 residues. CDR1 and CDR2 (germline): SGDLS, YYNGEE. The CDR3 nucleotides are TGTGCCAGCTCCCCGGACATTAACTATGGCTACACCTTC. It yields the protein CASSPDINYGYTF.

Remarks on this clone: One end of the junction varies from germline; a read error may be responsible. The J gene is TRBJ2-7, the V gene TRBV7-3, with D possibly TRBD1 on 5 matching bases. This CDR3 spans 13 amino acids. Looked up from germline, CDR1 is SGHTA and CDR2 is FQGTGA. CDR3 sequence reads: CASSHHEDNEQYF. The CDR3, as DNA: TGCGCCAGCAGCCACCACGAGGACAACGAGCAGTACTTC.

The chain couples TRBV11-2 to TRBJ2-3; 9 nucleotides align to TRBD1. This CDR3 spans 18 amino acids. CDR1 and CDR2 (germline): SGHAT, FQNNGV. The V segment lost 4 bases and the J segment 0 bases; nucleotides outside the gene matches: 11. The CDR3 loop reads CASSSLDRGRSSTDTQYF. CDR3 nucleotides: TGTGCCAGCAGCTCTCTCGACAGGGGGAGGTCTAGCACAGATACGCAGTATTTT.

Remarks on this clone: At one end the junction does not follow the germline gene, possibly because of a read error. The same CDR3 can be traced to other DNA sequences in this sample. J is TRBJ1-5 and V is TRBV7-8, with a weak D call TRBD1 (5 bases). The CDR3 covers 15 residues. Germline V gene data show CDR1 as SGHVS and CDR2 as FQNEAQ. In DNA, the CDR3 is TGTGCCAGCAGCTTAGGTGGACAATCCAATCAGCCACAGCATTTT. Encoded protein: CASSLGGQSNQPQHF.

V usage is TRBV19 and J usage is TRBJ1-1; D is possibly TRBD1 (6 bases). V lost 2 bases and J 5 bases, leaving 12 bases between the germline ends. From germline, CDR1 is LNHDA and CDR2 SQIVND (reference sequence). The CDR3 is made up of 14 amino acids. As DNA, the CDR3 is TGTGCCAGTAGTATAAAGGGGGACGGGACTGAAGCTTTCTTT. Encoded protein: CASSIKGDGTEAFF.

Comment on this clone: The DNA is left out, because the CDR3 cannot be placed on it with certainty; the CDR3 is given as TCRdb lists it. The chain combines TRBV6-5 with TRBJ2-7; the DNA was not compared with TRBD2, the D call given in the table. The CDR3 has 12 amino acids, counting both end residues. CDR1 is MNHEY and CDR2 is SVGAGI in the germline V gene. CDR3 protein: CASSWGGGTEYF.

The chain has TRBV7-2 and TRBJ2-1; 9 nucleotides line up with TRBD2. V was pared by 1 base and J by 10 bases, with 11 bases of the junction left unmatched. The CDR3 covers 16 residues. Germline CDR1 SGHTA, CDR2 FQGNSA. The chain's CDR3 is CASSLGRAGGHREQFF. The CDR3 DNA sequence: TGTGCCAGCAGCTTAGGGCGAGCGGGGGGCCACAGGGAGCAGTTCTTC.

This chain uses TRBV7-6 with TRBJ2-7; TRBD1 aligns across 8 bases. V dropped 5 bases and J dropped 3; count of bases not matched to a gene: 6. Germline loops: CDR1 SGHVS, CDR2 FNYEAQ. This CDR3 region has 14 residues. The CDR3 sequence: CASSPGQGGYEQYF. CDR3 sequence (DNA): TGTGCCAGCAGCCCTGGACAGGGAGGCTACGAGCAGTACTTC.

This chain joins TRBV4-1 and TRBJ2-7; 7 bases line up with TRBD2. Losses at the gene ends were 4 bases for V and 7 bases for J; bases not matched to a gene: 4. CDR1 MGHRA and CDR2 YSYEKL come from the germline V gene. The CDR3 runs 12 residues. In DNA form, the CDR3 reads TGCGCCAGCAGCCGAGAGCGGGGAGAGCAGTACTTC. Its translation: CASSRERGEQYF.

The chain joins TRBV30 to TRBJ1-1; possibly TRBD1 for D (5 bases). CDR3 length: 14 residues. V dropped 1 base and J dropped 0 bases, with 9 bases sitting between them. Germline lookup yields CDR1 GTSNPN and CDR2 SVGIG (reference sequence). The CDR3 sequence: CAWSGGRVNTEAFF. The CDR3 DNA reads as TGTGCCTGGAGTGGGGGCAGGGTGAACACTGAAGCTTTCTTT. The full variable domain, in which reference TRBV30 and TRBJ1-1 provide the parts outside the CDR3, is SQTIHQWPATLVQPVGSPLSLECTVEGTSNPNLYWYRQAAGRGLQLLFYSVGIGQISSEVPQNLSASRPQDRQFILSSKKLLLSDSGFYLCAWSGGRVNTEAFFGQGTRLTVV.

The V and J genes are TRBV4-2 and TRBJ2-1; maybe TRBD2 (5 bases). The germline CDR1 and CDR2 sequences are LGHNA and YNFKEQ. This CDR3 contains 14 residues. Trimming stripped 0 bases from V and 5 bases from J, with 8 bases between. The CDR3 loop is CASSQDRGDNEQFF. The CDR3 bases are TGTGCCAGCAGCCAAGACCGGGGTGACAATGAGCAGTTCTTC.

The rearrangement joins TRBV7-3 to TRBJ1-1; D gene unclear. Trimming cost V 2 bases and J 0 bases, with 7 bases left between them. CDR3 size: 14 residues. CDR1 and CDR2 from the germline V gene are SGHTA and FQGTGA. The CDR3 sequence is CASSLSRMNTEAFF. In nucleotides, the CDR3 is TGTGCCAGCAGCTTATCCAGAATGAACACTGAAGCTTTCTTT.

CDR3 nucleotides: TGTGCCAGCAGCGGGGAGGGGTCTAGGGCTTACACCTTC. Translated: CASSGEGSRAYTF. V is TRBV5-4 and J is TRBJ1-2; weak D call: TRBD1 (5 bases). The germline V and J ends were trimmed by 4 bases and 11 bases, with 18 bases remaining between them. Germline loops: CDR1 SGHNT, CDR2 YYREEE (reference sequence). The CDR3 contains 13 residues.

The V and J genes are TRBV5-6 and TRBJ1-2; unclear D gene. The CDR3 is 15 residues long. Germline V gene lookup returns CDR1 SGHDT and CDR2 YYEEEE. V shed 0 bases and J shed 3 bases, with 12 bases lying between them. Written as DNA, the CDR3 is TGTGCCAGCAGCTTGGTACAGCCTATCTACTATGGCTACACCTTC. Protein sequence: CASSLVQPIYYGYTF.

The V and J genes are TRBV11-2 and TRBJ2-7; 7 positions match TRBD1. The junction had 11 bases not matched to a gene; V was cut back by 4 bases and J by 5 bases. CDR3 length: 15 residues. Germline V gene lookup returns CDR1 SGHAT and CDR2 FQNNGV. CDR3 sequence: CASSSETGWIDEQYF. The CDR3, as DNA: TGTGCCAGCAGCTCAGAGACAGGGTGGATCGACGAGCAGTACTTC.

The V and J genes are TRBV4-1 and TRBJ2-7, with 9 positions matching TRBD2. The CDR3 has 14 amino acids. Germline CDR1 and CDR2: MGHRA and YSYEKL. V trimming: 8 bases; J trimming: 5 bases; junction bases outside the gene matches: 10. The CDR3 nucleotides read TGCGCCAGCTCCCCGGGGCTAGCGGGGAACGAGCAGTACTTC. Residues: CASSPGLAGNEQYF.

The chain is built from TRBV4-1 and TRBJ2-7; the match to TRBD1 covers 11 bases. CDR1 and CDR2 from the germline V gene are MGHRA and YSYEKL. The trim removed 1 base at V and 3 bases at J, leaving 5 bases unmatched. The CDR3 is made up of 16 amino acids. The CDR3 is CASSQAPDRGLYEQYF. The CDR3 coding sequence is TGCGCCAGCAGCCAAGCCCCGGACAGGGGGCTCTACGAGCAGTACTTC.

The chain employs TRBV19 and TRBJ1-5, with D tentatively TRBD1 (5 bases). Trimming removed 2 bases from V and 3 bases from J, with 11 bases in between. The CDR3 loop spans 15 amino acids. CDR1 LNHDA and CDR2 SQIVND come from the germline V gene (reference sequence). In DNA, the CDR3 is TGTGCCAGTAGTATACGCAGGGCGATCAATCAGCCCCAGCATTTT. It specifies CASSIRRAINQPQHF.

This chain uses TRBV4-3 with TRBJ1-3, with D maybe TRBD1 (5 bases). The CDR3 is 16 amino acids. V was pared by 0 bases and J by 7 bases, with 16 bases between. Germline assignment: CDR1 LGHNA and CDR2 YSLEER. This CDR3 reads CASSQDLARVENTIYF. CDR3 nucleotides: TGCGCCAGCAGCCAAGATTTAGCCAGGGTGGAGAACACCATATATTTT.

This sequence joins TRBV18 and TRBJ1-4, with 8 bases lining up with TRBD1. The CDR3 runs 14 residues. The trim removed 3 bases at V and 10 bases at J, leaving 7 bases unmatched. Germline V gives CDR1 KGHSH, CDR2 LQKENI. CDR3 DNA sequence: TGTGCCAGCTCACCTGGACAGGGCAGGGGAAAACTGTTTTTT. Residues: CASSPGQGRGKLFF.